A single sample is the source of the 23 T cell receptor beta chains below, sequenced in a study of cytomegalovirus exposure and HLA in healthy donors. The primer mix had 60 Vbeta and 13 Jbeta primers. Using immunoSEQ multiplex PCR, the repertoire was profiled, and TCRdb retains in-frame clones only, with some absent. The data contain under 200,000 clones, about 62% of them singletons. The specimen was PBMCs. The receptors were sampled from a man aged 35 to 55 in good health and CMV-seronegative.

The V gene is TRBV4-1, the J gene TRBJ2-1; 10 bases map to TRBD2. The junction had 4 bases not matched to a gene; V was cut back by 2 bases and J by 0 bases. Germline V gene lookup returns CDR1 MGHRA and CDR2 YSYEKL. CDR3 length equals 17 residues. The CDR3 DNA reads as TGCGCCAGCAGCCAATCTAGCGGGGGACCCTCCTACAATGAGCAGTTCTTC. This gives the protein CASSQSSGGPSYNEQFF.

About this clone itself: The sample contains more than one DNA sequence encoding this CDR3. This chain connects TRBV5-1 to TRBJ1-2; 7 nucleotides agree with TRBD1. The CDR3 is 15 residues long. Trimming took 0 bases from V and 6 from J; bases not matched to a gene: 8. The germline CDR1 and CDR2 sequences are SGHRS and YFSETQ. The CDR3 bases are TGCGCCAGCAGCTTGGCCGGCGACAGGGCGGATGGCTACACCTTC. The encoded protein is CASSLAGDRADGYTF. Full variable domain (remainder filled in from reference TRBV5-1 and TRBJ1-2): KAGVTQTPRYLIKTRGQQVTLSCSPISGHRSVSWYQQTPGQGLQFLFEYFSETQRNKGNFPGRFSGRQFSNSRSEMNVSTLELGDSALYLCASSLAGDRADGYTFGSGTRLTVV.

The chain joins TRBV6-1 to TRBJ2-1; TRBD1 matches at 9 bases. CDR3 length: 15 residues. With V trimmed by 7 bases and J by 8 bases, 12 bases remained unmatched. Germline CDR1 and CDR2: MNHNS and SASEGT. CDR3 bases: TGTGCCAGCAACGAGGGGACAGGGTCTAGGGATGAGCAGTTCTTC. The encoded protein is CASNEGTGSRDEQFF.

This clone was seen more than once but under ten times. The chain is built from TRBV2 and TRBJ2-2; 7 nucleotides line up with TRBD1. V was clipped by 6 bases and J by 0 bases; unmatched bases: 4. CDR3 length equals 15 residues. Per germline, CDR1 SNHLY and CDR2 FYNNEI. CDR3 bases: TGTGCCAGCAGGACAGGGCGTGCGAACACCGGGGAGCTGTTTTTT. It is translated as CASRTGRANTGELFF.

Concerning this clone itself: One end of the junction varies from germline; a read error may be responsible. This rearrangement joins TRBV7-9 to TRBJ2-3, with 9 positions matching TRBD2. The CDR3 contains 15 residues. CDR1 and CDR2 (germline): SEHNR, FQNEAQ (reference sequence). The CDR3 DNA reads TGTTCCAGCAGCTTAGAGCGGGGGGGCACAGATACGCAGTATTTT. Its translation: CSSSLERGGTDTQYF.

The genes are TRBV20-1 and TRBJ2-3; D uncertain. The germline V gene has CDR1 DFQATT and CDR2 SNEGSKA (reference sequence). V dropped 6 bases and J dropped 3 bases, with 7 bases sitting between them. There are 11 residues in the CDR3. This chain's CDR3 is CSAPNTDTQYF. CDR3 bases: TGCAGTGCCCCAAATACAGATACGCAGTATTTT.

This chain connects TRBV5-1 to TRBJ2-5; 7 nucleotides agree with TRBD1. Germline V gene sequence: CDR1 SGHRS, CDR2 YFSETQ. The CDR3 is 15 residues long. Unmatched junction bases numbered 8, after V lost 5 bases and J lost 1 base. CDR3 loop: CASSPKGQFQETQYF. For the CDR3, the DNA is TGCGCCAGCAGTCCGAAGGGACAGTTCCAAGAGACCCAGTACTTC.

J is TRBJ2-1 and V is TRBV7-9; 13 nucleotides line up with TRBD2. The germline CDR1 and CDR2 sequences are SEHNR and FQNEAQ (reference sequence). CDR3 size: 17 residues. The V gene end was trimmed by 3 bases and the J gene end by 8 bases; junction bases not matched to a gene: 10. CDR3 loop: CASSFTTGLAGSDEQFF. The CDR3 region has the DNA TGTGCCAGCAGCTTTACAACGGGACTAGCGGGAAGCGATGAGCAGTTCTTC.

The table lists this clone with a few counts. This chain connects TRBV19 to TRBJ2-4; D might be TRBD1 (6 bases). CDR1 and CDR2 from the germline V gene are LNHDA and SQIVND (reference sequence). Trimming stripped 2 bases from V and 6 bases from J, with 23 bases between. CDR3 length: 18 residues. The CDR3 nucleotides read TGTGCCAGTAGTATATCTGGGGGCGCGAGTATAGGGCCAAACATTCAGTACTTC. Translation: CASSISGGASIGPNIQYF.

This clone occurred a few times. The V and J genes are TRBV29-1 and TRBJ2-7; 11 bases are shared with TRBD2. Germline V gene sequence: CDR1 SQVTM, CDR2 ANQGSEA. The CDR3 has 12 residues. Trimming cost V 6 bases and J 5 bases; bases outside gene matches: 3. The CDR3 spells CSVTSGTDEQYF. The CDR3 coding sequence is TGCAGCGTGACTAGCGGGACCGACGAGCAGTACTTC.

DNA for the CDR3: TGTGCCAGTAGTTCGTCCGGGACAGGGGGTAGGGCTGAAGCTTTCTTT. Protein sequence: CASSSSGTGGRAEAFF. This chain connects TRBV19 to TRBJ1-1, with 11 bases fitting TRBD1. Losses at the gene ends were 5 bases for V and 6 bases for J; bases not matched to a gene: 11. Germline V gene sequence: CDR1 LNHDA, CDR2 SQIVND (reference sequence). This CDR3 is 16 amino acids long. Based on the CDR3 plus reference TRBV19 and TRBJ1-1, the full variable domain is DGGITQSPKYLFRKEGQNVTLSCEQNLNHDAMYWYRQDPGQGLRLIYYSQIVNDFQKGDIAEGYSVSREKKESFPLTVTSAQKNPTAFYLCASSSSGTGGRAEAFFGQGTRLTVV.

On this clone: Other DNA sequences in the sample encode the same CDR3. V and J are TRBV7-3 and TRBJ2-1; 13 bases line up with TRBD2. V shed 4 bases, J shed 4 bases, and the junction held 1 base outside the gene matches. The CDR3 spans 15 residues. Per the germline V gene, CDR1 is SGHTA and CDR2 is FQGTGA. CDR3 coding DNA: TGTGCCAGCAGCTCGGGACTAGCGGGGTACAATGAGCAGTTCTTC. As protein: CASSSGLAGYNEQFF.

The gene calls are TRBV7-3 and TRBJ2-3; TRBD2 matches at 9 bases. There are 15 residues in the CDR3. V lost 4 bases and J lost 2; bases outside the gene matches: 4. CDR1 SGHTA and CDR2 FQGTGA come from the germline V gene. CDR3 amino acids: CASSYSGRVTDTQYF. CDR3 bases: TGTGCCAGCAGCTATAGCGGGAGAGTCACAGATACGCAGTATTTT.

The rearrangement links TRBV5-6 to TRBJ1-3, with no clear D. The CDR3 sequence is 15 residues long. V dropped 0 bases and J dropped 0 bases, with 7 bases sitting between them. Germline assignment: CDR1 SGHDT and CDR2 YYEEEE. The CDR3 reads CASSLDSYSGNTIYF. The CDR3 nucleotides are TGTGCCAGCAGCTTGGACAGCTACTCTGGAAACACCATATATTTT.

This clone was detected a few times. This CDR3 is CASSPLRTYGYTF. The CDR3 DNA reads as TGTGCCAGCAGCCCCCTGCGTACCTATGGCTACACCTTC. V is TRBV7-8 and J is TRBJ1-2; no firm D call. CDR3 length equals 13 residues. The germline CDR1 and CDR2 sequences are SGHVS and FQNEAQ. With 5 bases removed from V and 4 bases from J, the gap between germline ends came to 11 bases.

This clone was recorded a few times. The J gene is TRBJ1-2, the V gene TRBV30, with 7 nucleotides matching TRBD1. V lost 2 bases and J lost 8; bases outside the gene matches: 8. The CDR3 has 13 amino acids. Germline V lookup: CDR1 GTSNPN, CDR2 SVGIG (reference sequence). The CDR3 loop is CAWSTTGAGGYTF. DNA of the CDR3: TGTGCCTGGAGTACAACAGGGGCGGGGGGCTACACCTTC.

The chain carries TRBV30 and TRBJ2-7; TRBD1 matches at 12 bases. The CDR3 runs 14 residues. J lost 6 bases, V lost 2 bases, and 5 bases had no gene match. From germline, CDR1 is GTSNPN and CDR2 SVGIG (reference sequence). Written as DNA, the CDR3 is TGTGCCTGGAGTTCCGGGACAGGGGGCGGCGAGCAGTACTTC. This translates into CAWSSGTGGGEQYF. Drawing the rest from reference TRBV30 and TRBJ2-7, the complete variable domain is SQTIHQWPATLVQPVGSPLSLECTVEGTSNPNLYWYRQAAGRGLQLLFYSVGIGQISSEVPQNLSASRPQDRQFILSSKKLLLSDSGFYLCAWSSGTGGGEQYFGPGTRLTVT.

The CDR3 DNA reads TGCGCCAGCAGCTCCCGGGACAGGGGACCCTACGAGCAGTACTTC. Translation: CASSSRDRGPYEQYF. The chain recombines TRBV4-1 with TRBJ2-7, with 10 bases matching TRBD1. The CDR3 spans 15 residues. The germline V gene has CDR1 MGHRA and CDR2 YSYEKL. Unmatched junction bases numbered 6, after V lost 5 bases and J lost 2 bases.

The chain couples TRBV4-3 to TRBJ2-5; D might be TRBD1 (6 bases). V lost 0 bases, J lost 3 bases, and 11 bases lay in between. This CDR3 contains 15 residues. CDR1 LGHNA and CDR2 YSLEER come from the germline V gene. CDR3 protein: CASSQDGTTEETQYF. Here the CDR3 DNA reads TGCGCCAGCAGCCAAGACGGGACAACCGAAGAGACCCAGTACTTC.

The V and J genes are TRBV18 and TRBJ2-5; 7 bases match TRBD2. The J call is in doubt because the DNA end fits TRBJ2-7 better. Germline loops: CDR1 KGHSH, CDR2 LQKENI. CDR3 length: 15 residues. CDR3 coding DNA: TGTGCCAGCTCACCACGGTCTAGCGGACCCTACGAGCAGTACTTC. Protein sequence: CASSPRSSGPYEQYF.

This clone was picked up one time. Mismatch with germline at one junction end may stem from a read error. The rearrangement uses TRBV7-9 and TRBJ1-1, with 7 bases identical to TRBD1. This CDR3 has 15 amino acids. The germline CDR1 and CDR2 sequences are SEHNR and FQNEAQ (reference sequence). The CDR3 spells CSSSPRQGSNTEAFF. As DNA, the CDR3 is TGTTCCAGCAGCCCACGACAGGGTTCGAACACTGAAGCTTTCTTT.

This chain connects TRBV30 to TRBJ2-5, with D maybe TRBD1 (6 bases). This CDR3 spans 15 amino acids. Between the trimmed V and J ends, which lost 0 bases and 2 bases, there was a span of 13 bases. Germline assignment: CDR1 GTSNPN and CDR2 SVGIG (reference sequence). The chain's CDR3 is CAWSVGGQIQETQYF. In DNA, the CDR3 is TGTGCCTGGAGTGTAGGTGGACAGATTCAAGAGACCCAGTACTTC. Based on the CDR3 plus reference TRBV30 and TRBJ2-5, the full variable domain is SQTIHQWPATLVQPVGSPLSLECTVEGTSNPNLYWYRQAAGRGLQLLFYSVGIGQISSEVPQNLSASRPQDRQFILSSKKLLLSDSGFYLCAWSVGGQIQETQYFGPGTRLLVL.

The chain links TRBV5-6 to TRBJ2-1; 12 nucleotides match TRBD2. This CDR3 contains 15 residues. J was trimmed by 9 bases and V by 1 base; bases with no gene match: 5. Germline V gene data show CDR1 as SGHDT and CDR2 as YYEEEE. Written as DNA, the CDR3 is TGTGCCAGCAGCTTGACCCTAGCGGGAGGGGCTGAGCAGTTCTTC. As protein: CASSLTLAGGAEQFF.